This record concerns one T cell receptor (beta chain) sequence. The target of this receptor is not known. This may stem from a read error, because a much larger clone lies one nucleotide away. Preparation of the library involved multiplex PCR. TCRdb records Illumina HiSeq 2500 as the sequencer. Following protocols modified from ARM-PCR, the researchers constructed TCRbeta libraries through three rounds of nested PCR with primers (Table S4). Before sequencing, PCR products of 200-500 bp were cut from the gel and purified using the QIAquick gel extraction kit. On the authors' methods: Reads were cleaned using Trimmomatic, were merged into complete CDR3 sequences using FLASH, and were assigned to V(D)J germline segments using MiTCR. Clonal diversity was computed as the inverse Simpson's index with VDJtools. A read counted as productive if the sequence was in-frame and lacked a premature stop codon. TCRdb applied fastp at Q25 and MiXCR to the public reads, then kept only in-frame beta chains. Rows merge per CDR3 protein into single entries with the most common DNA and genes. TCRdb assigned the V and J calls; the authors' analysis was not used. The sample table shows about 110,000 distinct CDR3 sequences, and over 70% are seen once. The biggest ten clones account for approximately 24% of the sample.

The sample originates from a study of tumor and adjacent non-tumor tissue in lung cancer (dated 2018 in TCRdb). Study-level background: The cohort included under 15 adenocarcinoma, 2 squamous cell carcinoma and 1 small cell lung cancer patients. Using bulk TCRbeta repertoires from over 14 lung cancer patients, the study set lung tumor tissue side by side with matched distant non-tumor lung tissue. TCRbeta CDR3 sequencing was performed on roughly 27 paired specimens, with one tumor sample and one normal lung sample collected per patient. Sequencing produced fewer than 150,000,000 productive TCRbeta reads in total, an average of approximately 4.5 million reads per sample. Among the approximately 15 patients, ages ranged from roughly 31 to 76 years, some 10 were men and 5 were women, and disease was TNM stage I to III. The research as a whole found: Significantly higher TCR diversity was found in younger patients, and higher tumor TCR diversity was associated with shorter overall and disease-free survival. Neither the sequencing platform nor unique molecular identifiers are named or mentioned anywhere in the methods. Tumor tissue showed significantly higher TCR diversity (inverse Simpson) than normal lung tissue, at roughly 390 vs 170 (P = 0.0075, Mann-Whitney U test). Only about 16 patients were included in the cohort, and the need for larger samples and more detailed clinical data was noted by the authors. In normal lung, the top 100 clones accounted for a significantly larger cumulative share of the repertoire than in tumor tissue. Because peripheral blood was not sequenced, blood TCRbeta repertoires in the lung cancer patients of the study were not examined.

Bulk unsorted tissue served as the source for RNA extraction, and RNA quality was assessed using a NanoDrop ND-1000 and an Agilent 2100. All donors had newly diagnosed lung cancer, had not received prior chemotherapy, and were admitted for thoracic surgery in China between August and November 2014. The study excluded patients who had received radiotherapy or chemotherapy before or who had another cancer at the same time. Surgical tissue pieces of 1-2 cm3 were preserved in RNAlater solution and were kept at -80 degrees C until use. The sample consisted of lung tumor tissue. The TCR was taken from a man aged 65-85 years with non-small cell lung cancer.

The CDR3 region has the sequence CSVSRGVGYNEQFF. The sequenced DNA: TGCAGTGTTAGTAGGGGAGTTGGCTACAATGAGCAGTTCTTC. The chain was built from TRBV20-1 and TRBJ2-1; the D match is possibly TRBD1 or TRBD2, with 5 bases aligned in each. CDR1 and CDR2 (DFQATT, SNEGSKA) derive from the germline V gene (reference sequence). The CDR3 runs 14 residues from the cysteine to the phenylalanine. The read is trimmed to its CDR3 DNA, 42 bases read in frame from base 1. Trimming at the junction amounts to 7 bases on V and 3 bases on J, and the germline ends lie 16 bases apart.